The text below deals with one TCR beta chain. Its antigen is currently unknown. This entry belongs to a study of CD8+CD57+ T cells in acquired aplastic anemia. Study in general: Each DNA sample taken from sorted CD4+ and CD8+ cells came to about 3.4 ug on average.

Overall study results and limits: Overlapping CD8+ CDR3 repertoires of patients and controls contained roughly 29 shared sequences. Levels of CD8+ Simpson's diversity were not significantly distinct in patients versus controls.

It was genomic DNA that served as the template for profiling TCR beta VDJ and CDR3. MiXCR was run by TCRdb on the reads, yielding one entry per CDR3 protein. The sample lists about 210,000 distinct CDR3 sequences; approximately 35% were seen once. This clonotype was obtained from a human donor in good health, serving as a control. Sequenced input: sorted CD4+, CD8+, or CD8+CD57+ T cells (not recorded which) from PBMCs.

This chain's CDR3 is CSVSSGDTYEQYF. Here the CDR3 DNA reads TGCAGCGTTTCGAGCGGGGATACCTACGAGCAGTACTTC. This chain links TRBV29-1 with TRBJ2-7; the match to TRBD2 covers 7 bases. The CDR3 runs 13 residues. Germline loops: CDR1 SQVTM, CDR2 ANQGSEA. With 5 bases clipped from V and 2 bases from J, the junction kept 6 bases outside the gene matches.